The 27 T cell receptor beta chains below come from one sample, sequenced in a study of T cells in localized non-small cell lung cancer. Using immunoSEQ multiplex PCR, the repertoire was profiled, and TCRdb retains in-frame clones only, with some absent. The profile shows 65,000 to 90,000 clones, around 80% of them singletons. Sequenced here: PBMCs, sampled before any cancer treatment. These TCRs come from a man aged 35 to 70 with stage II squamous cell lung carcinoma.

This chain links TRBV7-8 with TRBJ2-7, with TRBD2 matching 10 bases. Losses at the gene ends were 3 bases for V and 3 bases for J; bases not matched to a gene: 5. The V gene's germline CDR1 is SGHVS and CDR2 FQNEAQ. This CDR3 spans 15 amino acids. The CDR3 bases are TGTGCCAGCAGCTTGGGTAGCGGGGGGCTCTACGAGCAGTACTTC. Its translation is CASSLGSGGLYEQYF.

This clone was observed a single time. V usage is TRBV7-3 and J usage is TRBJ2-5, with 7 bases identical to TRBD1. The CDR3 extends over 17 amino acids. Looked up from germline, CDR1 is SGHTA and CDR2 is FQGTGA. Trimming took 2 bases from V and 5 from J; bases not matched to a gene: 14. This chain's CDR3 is CASSLGYRGAVQETQYF. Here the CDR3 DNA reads TGTGCCAGCAGCTTAGGGTACAGGGGTGCCGTCCAGGAGACCCAGTACTTC.

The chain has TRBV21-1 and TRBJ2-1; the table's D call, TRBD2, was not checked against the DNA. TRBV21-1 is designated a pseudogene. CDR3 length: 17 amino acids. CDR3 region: CASSKLAGFRSYNEQFF. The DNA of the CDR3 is TGTGCCAGCAGCAAACTAGCGGGATTCCGCTCCTACAATGAGCAGTTCTTC.

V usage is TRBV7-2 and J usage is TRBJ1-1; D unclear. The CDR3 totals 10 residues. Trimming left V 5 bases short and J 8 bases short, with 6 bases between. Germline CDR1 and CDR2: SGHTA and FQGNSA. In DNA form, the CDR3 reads TGTGCCAGCAGCCCAGAGGAAGCTTTCTTT. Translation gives CASSPEEAFF.

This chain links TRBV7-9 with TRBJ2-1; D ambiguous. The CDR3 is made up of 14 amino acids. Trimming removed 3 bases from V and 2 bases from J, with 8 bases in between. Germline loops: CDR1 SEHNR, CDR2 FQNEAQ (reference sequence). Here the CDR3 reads CASSFRRPYNEQFF. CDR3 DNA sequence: TGTGCCAGCAGCTTCCGCAGGCCCTACAATGAGCAGTTCTTC.

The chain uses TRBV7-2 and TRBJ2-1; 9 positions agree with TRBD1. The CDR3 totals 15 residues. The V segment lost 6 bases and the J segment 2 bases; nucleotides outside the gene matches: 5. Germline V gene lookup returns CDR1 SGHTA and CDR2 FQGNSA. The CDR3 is CASSNRQGAYNEQFF. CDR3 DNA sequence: TGTGCCAGCAGTAATCGACAGGGGGCCTACAATGAGCAGTTCTTC.

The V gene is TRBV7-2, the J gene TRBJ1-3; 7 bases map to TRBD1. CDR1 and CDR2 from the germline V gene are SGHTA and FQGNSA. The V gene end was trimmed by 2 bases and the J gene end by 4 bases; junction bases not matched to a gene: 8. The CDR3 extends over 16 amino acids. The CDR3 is CASSLSPWGQGNTIYF. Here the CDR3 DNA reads TGTGCCAGCAGCTTAAGCCCGTGGGGACAGGGAAACACCATATATTTT. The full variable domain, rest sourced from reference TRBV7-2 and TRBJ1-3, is GAGVSQSPSNKVTEKGKDVELRCDPISGHTALYWYRQSLGQGLEFLIYFQGNSAPDKSGLPSDRFSAERTGGSVSTLTIQRTQQEDSAVYLCASSLSPWGQGNTIYFGEGSWLTVV.

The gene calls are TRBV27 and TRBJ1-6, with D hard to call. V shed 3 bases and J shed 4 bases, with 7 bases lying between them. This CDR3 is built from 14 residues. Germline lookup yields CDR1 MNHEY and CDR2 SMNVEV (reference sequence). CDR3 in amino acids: CASSLMAYNSPLHF. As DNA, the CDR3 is TGTGCCAGCAGTTTGATGGCGTATAATTCACCCCTCCACTTT.

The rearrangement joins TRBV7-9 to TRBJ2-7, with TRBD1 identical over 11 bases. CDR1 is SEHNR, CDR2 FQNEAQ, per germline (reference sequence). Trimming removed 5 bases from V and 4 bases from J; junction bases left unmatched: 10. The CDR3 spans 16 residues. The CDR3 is CASSDLRTGGLYEQYF. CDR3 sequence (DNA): TGTGCCAGCAGCGACCTCCGGACAGGGGGCCTTTACGAGCAGTACTTC.

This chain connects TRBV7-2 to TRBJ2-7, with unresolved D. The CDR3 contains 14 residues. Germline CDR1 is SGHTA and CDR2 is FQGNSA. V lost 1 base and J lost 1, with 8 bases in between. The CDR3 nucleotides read TGTGCCAGCAGCTTAGGAGGCACGTCCTACGAGCAGTACTTC. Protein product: CASSLGGTSYEQYF.

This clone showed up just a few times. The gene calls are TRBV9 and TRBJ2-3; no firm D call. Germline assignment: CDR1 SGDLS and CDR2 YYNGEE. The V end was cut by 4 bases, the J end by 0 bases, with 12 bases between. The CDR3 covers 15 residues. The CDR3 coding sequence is TGTGCCAGCAGCCTACGTAGGAGTAGCACAGATACGCAGTATTTT. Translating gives CASSLRRSSTDTQYF.

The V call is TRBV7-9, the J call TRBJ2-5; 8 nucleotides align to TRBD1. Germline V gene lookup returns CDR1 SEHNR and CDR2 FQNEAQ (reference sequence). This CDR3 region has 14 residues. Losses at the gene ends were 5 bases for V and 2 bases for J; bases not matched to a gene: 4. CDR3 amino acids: CASSRDRSQETQYF. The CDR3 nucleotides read TGTGCCAGCAGCCGGGACAGGAGTCAAGAGACCCAGTACTTC.

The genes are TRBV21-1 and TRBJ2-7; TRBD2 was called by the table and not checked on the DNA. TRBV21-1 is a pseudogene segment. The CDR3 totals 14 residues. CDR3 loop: CASTPGTSGDEQYF. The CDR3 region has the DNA TGTGCCAGCACCCCGGGAACTAGCGGGGACGAGCAGTACTTC.

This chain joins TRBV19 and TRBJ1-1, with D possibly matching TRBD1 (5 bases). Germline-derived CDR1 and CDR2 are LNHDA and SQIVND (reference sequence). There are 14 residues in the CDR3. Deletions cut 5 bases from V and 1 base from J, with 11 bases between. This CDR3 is CASSFQGPNTEAFF. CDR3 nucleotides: TGTGCCAGTAGTTTCCAGGGACCGAACACTGAAGCTTTCTTT.

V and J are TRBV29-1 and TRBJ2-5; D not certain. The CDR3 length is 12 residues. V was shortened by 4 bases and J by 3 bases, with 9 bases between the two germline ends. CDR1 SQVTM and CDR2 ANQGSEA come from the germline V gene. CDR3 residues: CSVVKPEETQYF. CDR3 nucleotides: TGCAGCGTTGTAAAGCCAGAAGAGACCCAGTACTTC.

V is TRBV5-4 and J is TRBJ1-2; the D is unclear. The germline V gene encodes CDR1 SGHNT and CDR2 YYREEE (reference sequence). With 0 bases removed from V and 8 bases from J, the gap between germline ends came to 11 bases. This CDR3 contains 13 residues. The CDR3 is CASSLGSAGGYTF. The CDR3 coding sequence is TGTGCCAGCAGCTTGGGCAGTGCGGGGGGCTACACCTTC. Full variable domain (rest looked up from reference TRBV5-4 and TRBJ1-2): ETGVTQSPTHLIKTRGQQVTLRCSSQSGHNTVSWYQQALGQGPQFIFQYYREEENGRGNFPPRFSGLQFPNYSSELNVNALELDDSALYLCASSLGSAGGYTFGSGTRLTVV.

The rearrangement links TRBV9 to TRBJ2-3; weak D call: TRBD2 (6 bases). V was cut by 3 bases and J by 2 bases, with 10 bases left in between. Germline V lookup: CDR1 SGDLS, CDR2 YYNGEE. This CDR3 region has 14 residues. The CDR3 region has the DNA TGTGCCAGCAGCGCGGACTATCCCACAGATACGCAGTATTTT. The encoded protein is CASSADYPTDTQYF.

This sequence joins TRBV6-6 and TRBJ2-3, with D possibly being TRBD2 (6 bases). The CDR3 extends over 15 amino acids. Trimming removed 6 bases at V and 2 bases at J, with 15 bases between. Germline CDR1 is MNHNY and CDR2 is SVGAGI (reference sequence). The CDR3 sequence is CASRPSGTPTDTQYF. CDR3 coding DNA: TGTGCCAGCAGGCCCTCCGGGACTCCCACAGATACGCAGTATTTT.

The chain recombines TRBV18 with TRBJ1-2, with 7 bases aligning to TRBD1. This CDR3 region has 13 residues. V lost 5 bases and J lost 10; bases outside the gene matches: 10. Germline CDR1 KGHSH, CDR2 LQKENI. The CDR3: CASSSWDSWNYTF. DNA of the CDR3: TGTGCCAGCTCATCTTGGGACAGTTGGAACTACACCTTC. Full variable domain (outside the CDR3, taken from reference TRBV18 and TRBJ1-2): NAGVMQNPRHLVRRRGQEARLRCSPMKGHSHVYWYRQLPEEGLKFMVYLQKENIIDESGMPKERFSAEFPKEGPSILRIQQVVRGDSAAYFCASSSWDSWNYTFGSGTRLTVV.

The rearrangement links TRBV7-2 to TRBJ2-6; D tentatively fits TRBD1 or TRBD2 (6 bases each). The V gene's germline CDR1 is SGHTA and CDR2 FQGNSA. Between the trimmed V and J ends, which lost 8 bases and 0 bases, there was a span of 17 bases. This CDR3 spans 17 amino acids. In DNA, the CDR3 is TGTGCCAGCGCAGGGGTTGGGGGGCGCTCTGGGGCCAACGTCCTGACTTTC. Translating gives CASAGVGGRSGANVLTF.

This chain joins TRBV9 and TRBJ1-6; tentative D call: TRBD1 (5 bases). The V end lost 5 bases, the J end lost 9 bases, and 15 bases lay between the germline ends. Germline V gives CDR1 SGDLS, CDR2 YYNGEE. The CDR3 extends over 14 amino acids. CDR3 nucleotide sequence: TGTGCCAGCAGAGCGGACACTTTAGGTTCACCCCTCCACTTT. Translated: CASRADTLGSPLHF. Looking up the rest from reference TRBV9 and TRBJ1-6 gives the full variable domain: DSGVTQTPKHLITATGQRVTLRCSPRSGDLSVYWYQQSLDQGLQFLIQYYNGEERAKGNILERFSAQQFPDLHSELNLSSLELGDSALYFCASRADTLGSPLHFGNGTRLTVT.

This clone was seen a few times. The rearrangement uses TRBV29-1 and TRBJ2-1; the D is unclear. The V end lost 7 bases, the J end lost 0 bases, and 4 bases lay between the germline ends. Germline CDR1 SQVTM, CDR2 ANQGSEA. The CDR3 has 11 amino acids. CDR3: CSGDSYNEQFF. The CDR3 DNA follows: TGCAGCGGCGACTCCTACAATGAGCAGTTCTTC.

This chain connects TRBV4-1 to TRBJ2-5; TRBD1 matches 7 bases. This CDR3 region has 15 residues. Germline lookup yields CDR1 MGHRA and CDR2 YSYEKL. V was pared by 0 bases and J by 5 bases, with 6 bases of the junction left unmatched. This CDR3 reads CASSQDRGGPETQYF. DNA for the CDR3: TGCGCCAGCAGCCAAGATCGAGGGGGCCCGGAGACCCAGTACTTC.

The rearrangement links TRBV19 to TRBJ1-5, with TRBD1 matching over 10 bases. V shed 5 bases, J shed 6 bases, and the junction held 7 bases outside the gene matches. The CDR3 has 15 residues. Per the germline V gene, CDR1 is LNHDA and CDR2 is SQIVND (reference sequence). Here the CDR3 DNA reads TGTGCCAGTAGTGACAGGGGGCCGGGTCGTCAGCCCCAGCATTTT. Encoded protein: CASSDRGPGRQPQHF.

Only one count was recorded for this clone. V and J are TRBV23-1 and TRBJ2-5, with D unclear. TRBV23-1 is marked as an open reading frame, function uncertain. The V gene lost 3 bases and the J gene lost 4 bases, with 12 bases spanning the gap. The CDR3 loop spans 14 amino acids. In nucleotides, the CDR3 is TGCGCCAGCAGTCAGTTGACATATCCAGAGACCCAGTACTTC. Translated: CASSQLTYPETQYF.

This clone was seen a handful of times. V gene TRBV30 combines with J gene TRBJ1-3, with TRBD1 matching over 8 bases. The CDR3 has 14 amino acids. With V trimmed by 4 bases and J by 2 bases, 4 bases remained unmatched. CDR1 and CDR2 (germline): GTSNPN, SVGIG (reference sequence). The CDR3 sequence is CAWTLDRAGNTIYF. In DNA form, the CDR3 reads TGTGCCTGGACCCTGGACAGGGCTGGAAACACCATATATTTT.

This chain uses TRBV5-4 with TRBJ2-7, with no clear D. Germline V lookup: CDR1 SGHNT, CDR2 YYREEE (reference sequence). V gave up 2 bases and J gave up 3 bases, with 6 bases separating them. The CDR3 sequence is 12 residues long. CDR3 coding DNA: TGTGCCAGCAGCTTCCGTGGCTACGAGCAGTACTTC. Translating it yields CASSFRGYEQYF.